This T cell receptor beta chain comes out of a study of vaccination and CD4 T cells after COVID-19. Study information: Samples were taken after vaccination, a median of around 76 days after dose two, with a range of 14 to 241. Researchers treated cells with overlapping spike peptides taken from SARS-CoV-2, HCoV-NL63, HCoV-OC43 and HCoV-229E.

Treatment meaning: approximately 11-day PBMC culture with coronavirus spike peptide pools or control peptides (ViraFEST assay). General study points: It was found that, in convalescent patients, 304 of 307 vaccine-specific clones were spike mono-reactive. There were relatively few convalescent patients studied, and there were no early post-infection timepoints.

This CDR3 is built from 13 residues. Trimming at V came to 5 bases and at J to 6 bases, leaving 0 bases not matched to a gene. CDR1 and CDR2 from the germline V gene are LNHDA and SQIVND (reference sequence). Comments on this clonotype: Antigen: not known.

Oncomine TCR Beta short-read sequencing was applied to DNA from cultured CD4+ T cells. TCRdb recomputed calls from the PCR reads with MiXCR, one row per CDR3 protein. The sample holds approximately 25,000 distinct CDR3 sequences, around two thirds seen once. The rearrangement joins TRBV19 to TRBJ2-2, with 10 bases fitting TRBD1. Source material: CD4+ T cells from blood, cultured in vitro. This clonotype was sampled from a human donor who had recovered from COVID-19. In DNA form, the CDR3 reads TGTGCCAGTAGTGGGACAGGGGCCGGGGAGCTGTTTTTT. Protein product: CASSGTGAGELFF.